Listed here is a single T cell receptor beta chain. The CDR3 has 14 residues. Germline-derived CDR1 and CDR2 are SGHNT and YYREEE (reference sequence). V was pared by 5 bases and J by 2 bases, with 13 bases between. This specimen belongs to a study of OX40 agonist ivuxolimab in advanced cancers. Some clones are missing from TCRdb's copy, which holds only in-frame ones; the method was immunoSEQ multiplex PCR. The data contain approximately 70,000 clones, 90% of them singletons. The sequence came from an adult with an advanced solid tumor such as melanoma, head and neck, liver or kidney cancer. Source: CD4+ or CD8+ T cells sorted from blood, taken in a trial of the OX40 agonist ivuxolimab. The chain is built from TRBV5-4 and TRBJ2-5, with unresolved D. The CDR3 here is CASRGLASQETQYF. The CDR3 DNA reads TGTGCCAGCAGGGGTCTGGCTAGTCAAGAGACCCAGTACTTC.